This T cell receptor (beta chain) was captured in a study of cytotoxic CD8 clonotypes in ibrutinib-treated CLL. Assay used: immunoSEQ multiplex PCR; TCRdb lists only in-frame clones, some missing. This sample carries under 35,000 clones, over 55% of them seen once, and the ten largest clones take about 54%. CDR3 size: 15 residues. Germline loops: CDR1 SNHLY, CDR2 FYNNEI. The V and J ends lost 7 bases and 0 bases, in that order; junction bases with no gene match: 6. The sequence was obtained from a human donor with chronic lymphocytic leukemia. V gene TRBV2 combines with J gene TRBJ1-5; 7 nucleotides align to TRBD1. Sequenced here: PBMCs, sampled after 24 months of ibrutinib treatment. The CDR3 coding sequence is TGTGCCAGCACCCTGACAGGGAATAGCAATCAGCCCCAGCATTTT. This gives the protein CASTLTGNSNQPQHF.